The 20 T cell receptor beta chains below come from one sample, sequenced in a study of early T cells in non-severe SARS-CoV-2 infection. TCRdb re-called the 5' RACE reads with MiXCR, one entry per CDR3 protein. The repertoire holds approximately 68,000 distinct CDR3 sequences, about a tenth seen once, with 7.6% in the top ten. The starting material was whole blood, obtained at baseline. Receptors originate from an adult who was a healthcare worker with PCR-confirmed SARS-CoV-2 infection or an uninfected control (not recorded which).

This clonotype was seen a few times. The chain combines TRBV4-2 with TRBJ2-7; D call uncertain. The V end lost 0 bases, the J end lost 0 bases, and 12 bases lay between the germline ends. Germline values: CDR1 LGHNA, CDR2 YNFKEQ. CDR3 size: 16 residues. The CDR3 DNA follows: TGTGCCAGCAGCCAAGAGGACCGGATTCGCTCCTACGAGCAGTACTTC. It encodes CASSQEDRIRSYEQYF.

The chain couples TRBV7-9 to TRBJ2-3; no definite D call. This CDR3 region has 12 residues. Germline CDR1 reads SEHNR; CDR2 reads FQNEAQ (reference sequence). Trimming took 4 bases from V and 2 from J, leaving 4 bases between them. CDR3 nucleotides: TGTGCCAGCAGCTCCCACACAGATACGCAGTATTTT. Translated: CASSSHTDTQYF.

J is TRBJ2-5 and V is TRBV10-3; D possibly uses TRBD1 or TRBD2 (7 bases each). This CDR3 spans 14 amino acids. In germline, CDR1 is ENHRY, CDR2 SYGVKD. V lost 3 bases to trimming and J lost 3 bases, with 11 bases between them. CDR3 bases: TGTGCCATCAGTGACAGGGGGGGAGAAGAGACCCAGTACTTC. It encodes CAISDRGGEETQYF.

In this sample, this clonotype turned up many times. Because the CDR3's place on the DNA is in doubt, the DNA is left out and the CDR3 is given as listed by TCRdb. V is TRBV7-3 and J is TRBJ2-2; the D call TRBD2 from the table was never checked on the DNA. Germline V gene sequence: CDR1 SGHTA, CDR2 FQGTGA. The CDR3 contains 20 residues when both ends are counted. This CDR3 is CASSYPGLAGVPRTPGSCFF.

This clonotype was seen only a few times. This chain uses TRBV3-1 with TRBJ2-7; tentatively, D is TRBD2 (6 bases). This CDR3 contains 13 residues. Germline CDR1 reads LGHDT; CDR2 reads YNNKEL (reference sequence). V was cut by 4 bases and J by 6 bases, with 13 bases left in between. The chain's CDR3 is CASSRRGEGEQYF. The CDR3 DNA follows: TGTGCCAGCAGCCGGCGGGGTGAGGGCGAGCAGTACTTC.

This clonotype was counted a few times. The chain has TRBV20-1 and TRBJ2-7; 8 nucleotides match TRBD1. V shed 5 bases, J shed 0 bases, and the junction held 6 bases outside the gene matches. CDR3 length: 14 amino acids. Germline loops: CDR1 DFQATT, CDR2 SNEGSKA (reference sequence). Here the CDR3 reads CSARQGSYSYEQYF. The CDR3 bases are TGCAGTGCTCGACAGGGGTCCTACTCCTACGAGCAGTACTTC.

This clonotype was seen ten or more times. This chain joins TRBV24-1 and TRBJ2-5; 12 positions agree with TRBD1. The CDR3 consists of 16 residues. V dropped 2 bases and J dropped 5; count of bases not matched to a gene: 5. Germline V gene lookup returns CDR1 KGHDR and CDR2 SFDVKD. This chain's CDR3 is CATSDSGTGGEETQYF. The DNA of the CDR3 is TGTGCCACCAGTGATTCCGGGACAGGGGGCGAGGAGACCCAGTACTTC.

The chain joins TRBV15 to TRBJ2-1; D unresolved. The CDR3 is made up of 17 amino acids. V gave up 0 bases and J gave up 0 bases, with 12 bases separating them. Germline loops: CDR1 LNHNV, CDR2 YYDKDF (reference sequence). CDR3: CATSRDSRVNSYNEQFF. CDR3 DNA sequence: TGTGCCACCAGCAGAGATAGTAGGGTAAACTCCTACAATGAGCAGTTCTTC.

In this sample, this clonotype turned up a few times. The chain has TRBV20-1 and TRBJ2-7; TRBD1 aligns across 7 bases. V lost 5 bases, J lost 6 bases, and 13 bases stayed unmatched. Germline V lookup: CDR1 DFQATT, CDR2 SNEGSKA (reference sequence). The CDR3 has 14 amino acids. CDR3 in amino acids: CSAQQQGKVSEQYF. DNA of the CDR3: TGCAGTGCTCAGCAACAGGGGAAAGTTTCCGAGCAGTACTTC.

The V and J genes are TRBV7-6 and TRBJ2-3; D is unresolved. Germline CDR1 and CDR2: SGHVS and FNYEAQ. The CDR3 length is 16 residues. V shed 2 bases and J shed 2 bases, with 14 bases lying between them. The DNA of the CDR3 is TGTGCCAGCAGCTTATTGGGTAGGGCCTACACAGATACGCAGTATTTT. Its protein is CASSLLGRAYTDTQYF. Drawing the rest from reference TRBV7-6 and TRBJ2-3, the complete variable domain is GAGVSQSPRYKVTKRGQDVALRCDPISGHVSLYWYRQALGQGPEFLTYFNYEAQQDKSGLPNDRFSAERPEGSISTLTIQRTEQRDSAMYRCASSLLGRAYTDTQYFGPGTRLTVL.

This clonotype occurred a few times. V is TRBV14 and J is TRBJ1-1; D ambiguous. CDR3 length: 15 residues. V shed 0 bases and J shed 1 base, with 9 bases lying between them. Germline loops: CDR1 SGHDN, CDR2 FVKESK. CDR3 residues: CASSQERVPNTEAFF. CDR3 coding DNA: TGTGCCAGCAGCCAAGAACGGGTACCGAACACTGAAGCTTTCTTT.

This chain joins TRBV12-3 or TRBV12-4 and TRBJ2-5, with 7 positions matching TRBD1. The CDR3 covers 15 residues. V trimming: 3 bases; J trimming: 0 bases; junction bases outside the gene matches: 4. As DNA, the CDR3 is TGTGCCAGCAGTTTTGGGGACAGAGACCAAGAGACCCAGTACTTC. Its protein product is CASSFGDRDQETQYF.

V gene TRBV4-2 combines with J gene TRBJ2-3; 10 positions agree with TRBD2. The CDR3 covers 17 residues. Germline V CDR1 and CDR2: LGHNA, YNFKEQ. J was trimmed by 0 bases and V by 1 base; bases with no gene match: 4. CDR3: CASSQVSGGPSTDTQYF. For the CDR3, the DNA is TGTGCCAGCAGCCAAGTTAGCGGGGGGCCGAGCACAGATACGCAGTATTTT.

Ten or more counts support this clonotype. DNA of the CDR3: TGTGCCAGCAGTGTCGAGGCAGAAAGCTACGAGCAGTACTTC. Encoded protein: CASSVEAESYEQYF. This sequence joins TRBV6-5 and TRBJ2-7; D gene ambiguous. Per the germline V gene, CDR1 is MNHEY and CDR2 is SVGAGI. The CDR3 is 14 amino acids. Trimming took 5 bases from V and 3 from J, leaving 14 bases between them.

This clonotype was observed at least ten times. V is TRBV7-2 and J is TRBJ2-3; TRBD2 agrees at 8 bases. Losses at the gene ends were 5 bases for V and 1 base for J; bases not matched to a gene: 11. From germline, CDR1 is SGHTA and CDR2 FQGNSA. CDR3 size: 17 residues. The CDR3 coding sequence is TGTGCCAGCAGCGTCCGACCGGGCGGGGGGCGCACAGATACGCAGTATTTT. It specifies CASSVRPGGGRTDTQYF.

The chain joins TRBV12-3 or TRBV12-4 to TRBJ1-4; D remains unclear. Trimming took 8 bases from V and 3 from J, leaving 10 bases between them. The CDR3 length is 13 residues. In nucleotides, the CDR3 is TGTGCCAGCGGGTCCGGGGCTAATGAAAAACTGTTTTTT. This encodes CASGSGANEKLFF.

The table lists this clonotype with many counts. The junction and the germline gene differ at one end; a read error may be behind it. The rearrangement joins TRBV10-2 to TRBJ1-3, with TRBD1 matching 8 bases. This CDR3 is 14 amino acids long. Germline CDR1 reads WSHSY; CDR2 reads SAAADI. The CDR3 protein is CASSESIRTGFYHF. As DNA, the CDR3 is TGCGCCAGCAGTGAGTCGATACGGACAGGGTTTTACCACTTT.

There are a few counts of this clonotype. CDR3 amino acids: CASSYSAGAYEQYF. DNA for the CDR3: TGTGCCAGCAGTTACTCGGCAGGTGCCTACGAGCAGTACTTC. V and J are TRBV6-5 and TRBJ2-7; D is unclear. CDR1 is MNHEY and CDR2 is SVGAGI in the germline V gene. The length of the CDR3 is 14 residues. Trimming took 0 bases from V and 2 from J, leaving 8 bases between them.

In its sample, this clonotype was seen many times. V is TRBV5-1 and J is TRBJ1-1, with a weak D call TRBD1 (5 bases). With 0 bases removed from V and 4 bases from J, the gap between germline ends came to 10 bases. The CDR3 totals 14 residues. Germline values: CDR1 SGHRS, CDR2 YFSETQ. CDR3 protein: CASSLEWGVTEAFF. The CDR3 region has the DNA TGCGCCAGCAGCTTGGAATGGGGGGTCACTGAAGCTTTCTTT.

This clonotype has only a few counts. The chain couples TRBV6-5 to TRBJ1-2; weak D call: TRBD1 (6 bases). CDR1 and CDR2 from the germline V gene are MNHEY and SVGAGI. The CDR3 is 14 residues long. V gave up 0 bases and J gave up 3 bases, with 8 bases separating them. The CDR3: CASSYSEGDYGYTF. For the CDR3, the DNA is TGTGCCAGCAGTTACTCAGAGGGGGACTATGGCTACACCTTC.